This T cell receptor beta chain was identified during a study of graft-versus-host responses after intestinal transplantation. Background on the study: Transplant types were multivisceral, liver-intestinal, or isolated intestinal. Every transplant recipient was induced with anti-thymocyte globulin, then maintained on tacrolimus and steroids for approximately three years.

Study-level findings and limits: Some GvH clones were seen earlier in gut or blood, suggesting intestinal origin. Individuals who had graft-donor T cell macrochimerism had allografts that showed high graft-versus-host to host-versus-graft clonal ratios.

Assay: immunoSEQ multiplex PCR; the TCRdb copy retains only in-frame clones and omits some. The sample holds just under 65,000 clones, 85% to 95% seen once. About this clone itself: Its cognate antigen is unknown.

The V end was cut by 3 bases, the J end by 8 bases, with 17 bases between. Germline CDR1 is SGDLS and CDR2 is YYNGEE. This CDR3 comprises 15 residues. V is TRBV9 and J is TRBJ1-4; a possible D gene is TRBD1 (6 bases). The TCR was taken from a human donor who was the organ donor for an intestinal transplant. The sample was unstimulated CD8+ T cells sorted from spleen or lymph node cells, taken before transplant. The CDR3: CASSGPSGGLEKLFF. CDR3 nucleotides: TGTGCCAGCAGCGGGCCCTCGGGGGGGCTCGAAAAACTGTTTTTT. Full variable domain (missing parts from reference TRBV9 and TRBJ1-4): DSGVTQTPKHLITATGQRVTLRCSPRSGDLSVYWYQQSLDQGLQFLIQYYNGEERAKGNILERFSAQQFPDLHSELNLSSLELGDSALYFCASSGPSGGLEKLFFGSGTQLSVL.